The 11 T cell receptor beta chains in this list originate from one sample, sequenced in a study of blood T cell repertoires in COVID-19. Assay: immunoSEQ multiplex PCR; the TCRdb copy retains only in-frame clones and omits some. This table holds about 240,000 clones, 75% to 90% found once. The sequenced sample was PBMCs or T cells enriched from blood (not recorded which). The source is a woman in her thirties or forties with acute COVID-19.

The chain is built from TRBV15 and TRBJ2-2; 10 bases align to TRBD1. CDR3 length equals 16 residues. Losses at the gene ends were 3 bases for V and 5 bases for J; bases not matched to a gene: 6. Germline CDR1 LNHNV, CDR2 YYDKDF (reference sequence). This CDR3 reads CATSSIRDRGTGELFF. The DNA of the CDR3 is TGTGCCACCAGCAGTATCCGGGACAGGGGTACCGGGGAGCTGTTTTTT.

The CDR3: CASSVGTSGRASYEQYF. CDR3 DNA sequence: TGCGCCAGCAGCGTAGGGACTAGCGGGAGGGCGTCCTACGAGCAGTACTTC. The chain combines TRBV5-1 with TRBJ2-7, with TRBD2 matching over 16 bases. The CDR3 contains 17 residues. The trim removed 4 bases at V and 1 base at J, leaving 5 bases unmatched. The germline V gene encodes CDR1 SGHRS and CDR2 YFSETQ.

Ten or more counts support this clone. The chain carries TRBV7-9 and TRBJ2-3; D is ambiguous. The V end was cut by 5 bases, the J end by 4 bases, with 13 bases between. CDR3 length equals 14 residues. Germline CDR1 reads SEHNR; CDR2 reads FQNEAQ (reference sequence). CDR3 region: CASSHPLTPDTQYF. CDR3 in DNA: TGTGCCAGCAGCCACCCCCTAACCCCAGATACGCAGTATTTT.

The genes are TRBV7-9 and TRBJ2-2, with 10 bases aligning to TRBD2. The CDR3 is 16 residues long. The V gene end was trimmed by 3 bases and the J gene end by 1 base; junction bases not matched to a gene: 2. The germline gives CDR1 SEHNR, CDR2 FQNEAQ (reference sequence). In DNA, the CDR3 is TGTGCCAGCAGCTTCGGACTAGCGGAGAACACCGGGGAGCTGTTTTTT. This translates into CASSFGLAENTGELFF.

The rearrangement uses TRBV10-1 and TRBJ2-1, with D perhaps matching TRBD1 (6 bases). Germline V gene data show CDR1 as WNHNN and CDR2 as SYGVQD (reference sequence). With 3 bases removed from V and 5 bases from J, the gap between germline ends came to 14 bases. CDR3 length equals 15 residues. The CDR3 nucleotides are TGCGCCAGCAGTGAAGGTGGACAGTCGGACAATGAGCAGTTCTTC. It translates to CASSEGGQSDNEQFF.

The count of this clone is one. V is TRBV11-3 and J is TRBJ1-1, with 7 bases lining up with TRBD1. The CDR3 loop spans 17 amino acids. The ends lost 0 bases at V and 3 bases at J; junction bases unmatched: 10. The germline gives CDR1 SGHNT, CDR2 YENEEA. Here the CDR3 reads CASSLDGDRPWDTEAFF. CDR3 nucleotides: TGTGCCAGCAGCTTAGATGGGGACAGACCCTGGGACACTGAAGCTTTCTTT.

This clone was seen only once. V is TRBV3-1 (or the pseudogene TRBV3-2) and J is TRBJ2-5; a possible D gene is TRBD2 (5 bases). The V gene lost 4 bases and the J gene lost 0 bases, with 9 bases spanning the gap. CDR1 LGHDT and CDR2 YNNKEL come from the germline V gene (reference sequence). The CDR3 consists of 14 residues. The CDR3 reads CASSPPGDQETQYF. The CDR3 DNA sequence: TGTGCCAGCAGCCCGCCCGGGGACCAAGAGACCCAGTACTTC.

The chain employs TRBV10-3 and TRBJ1-1; D is unclear. With 7 bases removed from V and 3 bases from J, the gap between germline ends came to 12 bases. The length of the CDR3 is 13 residues. The germline CDR1 and CDR2 sequences are ENHRY and SYGVKD. The CDR3 loop is CAIMAYGDTEAFF. The CDR3 nucleotides are TGTGCCATCATGGCGTACGGAGACACTGAAGCTTTCTTT.

V and J are TRBV4-2 and TRBJ1-3, with TRBD1 identical over 7 bases. With 2 bases clipped from V and 0 bases from J, the junction kept 7 bases outside the gene matches. CDR3 length equals 17 residues. Germline CDR1 and CDR2: LGHNA and YNFKEQ. The CDR3 bases are TGTGCCAGCAGCCAACCGGGACAGATAAGCTCTGGAAACACCATATATTTT. Translation gives CASSQPGQISSGNTIYF.

The chain recombines TRBV15 with TRBJ1-1; 8 bases line up with TRBD1. From germline, CDR1 is LNHNV and CDR2 YYDKDF (reference sequence). This CDR3 spans 12 amino acids. With V trimmed by 8 bases and J by 3 bases, 2 bases remained unmatched. The CDR3 loop is CATQTGDTEAFF. The DNA of the CDR3 is TGTGCCACCCAGACAGGGGACACTGAAGCTTTCTTT.

The V and J genes are TRBV13 and TRBJ2-7; the match to TRBD1 covers 8 bases. The J segment lost 5 bases and the V segment lost 4 bases, leaving 4 bases of the junction unmatched. Germline V lookup: CDR1 PRHDT, CDR2 FYEKMQ (reference sequence). CDR3 length equals 13 residues. The CDR3 loop reads CASSSDRGHEQYF. CDR3 nucleotides: TGTGCCAGCAGCTCAGACAGGGGTCACGAGCAGTACTTC.